This T cell receptor beta chain is drawn from a study of OX40 agonist ivuxolimab in advanced cancers. Study-wide context: Aged 23 to 79 with a mean of roughly 65 years, they were about 78% male.

On this clone: What it binds is unknown.

Assay: immunoSEQ multiplex PCR; the TCRdb copy retains only in-frame clones and omits some. The table includes approximately 77,000 clones, around 90% detected once. Drawing of blood for sampling happened at baseline, at cycle 4 day 1, and at cycle 7 day 1. Trimming cost V 5 bases and J 4 bases; bases outside gene matches: 5. Germline CDR1 and CDR2: SGHVS and FNYEAQ. The length of the CDR3 is 15 residues. Study-level findings and limits: Certain nonresponders likewise exhibited a low normalized T-cell clonal expansion.

The sample here was CD4+ or CD8+ T cells sorted from blood, taken in a trial of the OX40 agonist ivuxolimab. V and J are TRBV7-6 and TRBJ2-2, with 9 bases lining up with TRBD2. This receptor was obtained from an adult with an advanced solid tumor such as melanoma, head and neck, liver or kidney cancer. The CDR3 coding sequence is TGTGCCAGCAGCATTAGCGGGAGCGGCACCGGGGAGCTGTTTTTT. Translation gives CASSISGSGTGELFF.